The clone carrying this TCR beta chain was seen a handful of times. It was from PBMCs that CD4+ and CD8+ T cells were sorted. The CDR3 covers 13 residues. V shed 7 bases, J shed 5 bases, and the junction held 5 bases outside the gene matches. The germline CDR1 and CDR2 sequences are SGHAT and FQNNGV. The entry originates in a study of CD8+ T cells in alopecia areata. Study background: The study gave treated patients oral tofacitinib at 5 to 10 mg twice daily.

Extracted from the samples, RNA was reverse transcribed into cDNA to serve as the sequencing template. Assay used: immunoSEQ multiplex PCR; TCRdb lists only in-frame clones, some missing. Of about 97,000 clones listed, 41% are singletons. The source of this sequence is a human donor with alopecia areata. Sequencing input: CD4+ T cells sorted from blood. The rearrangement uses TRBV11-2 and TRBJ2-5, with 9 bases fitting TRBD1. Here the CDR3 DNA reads TGTGCCAGCAACCGGGACAGGGTCGAGACCCAGTACTTC. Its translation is CASNRDRVETQYF.